The rows below give T cell receptor beta chains drawn from one sample of a study of cytomegalovirus exposure and HLA in healthy donors. Profiled with immunoSEQ multiplex PCR; TCRdb holds only in-frame clones, not every one. The data contain 130,000 to 150,000 clones, 70% to 75% of them seen just once; the ten biggest clones take up under 15%. Sequenced input: PBMCs. All receptors derive from a human donor in good health. Each CDR3 is given with its conserved first and last residue. The D gene is left open where the match is weak. Clone size is not always given. Where it is, it says once, few, many or a class for expanded clones.

v_call	j_call	clone_size	d_call	cdr3_aa	cdr3_nt
TRBV9	TRBJ2-1	.	TRBD2	CASSGGILAGGWDEQFF	TGTGCCAGCAGCGGTGGAATACTAGCGGGGGGGTGGGATGAGCAGTTCTTC
TRBV4-2	TRBJ2-3	.	TRBD2	CASSQDPFSGRGGDTQYF	TGTGCCAGCAGCCAAGACCCTTTTAGCGGGAGGGGGGGAGATACGCAGTATTTT
TRBV9	TRBJ2-3	.	TRBD2	CASSVGGGDGTDTQYF	TGTGCCAGCAGCGTAGGTGGGGGGGATGGCACAGATACGCAGTATTTT
TRBV28	TRBJ1-5	.	TRBD1	CASEAWGTGDNQPQHF	TGTGCCAGCGAAGCATGGGGGACAGGGGACAATCAGCCCCAGCATTTT
TRBV7-3	TRBJ2-7	.	TRBD2	CASSPTSGSGEQYF	TGTGCCAGCAGCCCGACTAGCGGGAGTGGCGAGCAGTACTTC
TRBV2	TRBJ2-3	few	.	CASTSTDTQYF	TGTGCCAGCACTAGCACAGATACGCAGTATTTT
TRBV6-6	TRBJ1-2	.	TRBD1	CASSYFGTGDYGYTF	TGTGCCAGCAGTTATTTCGGGACAGGGGATTATGGCTACACCTTC
TRBV4-1	TRBJ1-5	.	.	CASSQEAPQVSQPQHF	TGCGCCAGCAGCCAAGAAGCTCCACAGGTATCTCAGCCCCAGCATTTT
TRBV4-1	TRBJ2-7	.	TRBD1	CASSKTGGRLADTYEQYF	TGCGCCAGCAGTAAGACAGGGGGTCGGCTAGCGGATACCTACGAGCAGTACTTC
TRBV6-1	TRBJ2-1	.	TRBD2	CASSASLAGAYNEQFF	TGTGCCAGCAGTGCGTCACTAGCGGGGGCCTACAATGAGCAGTTCTTC
TRBV4-1	TRBJ1-1	.	TRBD1	CASSQVPGTGTNTEAFF	TGCGCCAGCAGCCAAGTTCCCGGGACAGGGACCAACACTGAAGCTTTCTTT
TRBV7-8	TRBJ2-1	.	.	CASSVLGVYNEQFF	TGTGCCAGCAGCGTATTAGGGGTCTACAATGAGCAGTTCTTC
TRBV30	TRBJ2-7	.	TRBD1	CACNQRDRVYEQYF	TGTGCCTGTAACCAGCGGGACAGGGTCTACGAGCAGTACTTC
TRBV6-1	TRBJ1-6	.	.	CASSEPGAVNSPLHF	TGTGCCAGCAGTGAACCAGGGGCAGTTAATTCACCCCTCCACTTT
TRBV5-6	TRBJ2-4	.	TRBD1	CASSEWDRGDIQYF	TGTGCCAGCAGCGAATGGGACAGGGGTGACATTCAGTACTTC
TRBV27	TRBJ2-5	.	TRBD2	CASTRTSQETQYF	TGTGCCAGCACAAGGACTAGTCAAGAGACCCAGTACTTC
TRBV7-2	TRBJ1-1	.	.	CASSLRANTEAFF	TGTGCCAGCAGCTTACGCGCCAACACTGAAGCTTTCTTT
TRBV4-1	TRBJ2-5	once	.	CASSPSGLVETQYF	TGCGCCAGCAGCCCCTCCGGACTCGTAGAGACCCAGTACTTC
TRBV5-1	TRBJ1-4	.	TRBD1	CASSPSPRQGRKKATNEKLFF	TGCGCCAGCAGCCCGAGCCCCCGACAGGGGCGAAAAAAGGCAACTAATGAAAAACTGTTTTTT
TRBV9	TRBJ2-1	.	.	CASSWNEQFF	TGTGCCTCTAGTTGGAATGAGCAGTTCTTC
TRBV15	TRBJ1-1	few	TRBD1	CATSRDWTGEAFF	TGTGCCACCAGCAGAGACTGGACAGGGGAAGCTTTCTTT
TRBV19	TRBJ2-1	once	TRBD2	CASRGLAGAFSYNEQFF	TGTGCCAGCCGGGGACTAGCGGGAGCATTCTCCTACAATGAGCAGTTCTTC
TRBV4-1	TRBJ1-5	.	.	CASSRQNSNQPQHF	TGCGCCAGCAGCCGACAGAATAGCAATCAGCCCCAGCATTTT
TRBV5-1	TRBJ2-7	.	.	CASSLNLGGVLYEQYF	TGCGCCAGCAGCTTGAATTTGGGGGGTGTTCTCTACGAGCAGTACTTC
TRBV12-5	TRBJ2-1	.	TRBD2	CASRLAVASSYNEQFF	TGTGCTTCGAGGCTAGCGGTGGCGAGCTCCTACAATGAGCAGTTCTTC
TRBV7-9	TRBJ2-5	.	.	CASSLALGQGWETQYF	TGTGCCAGCAGCTTAGCGCTCGGTCAGGGTTGGGAGACCCAGTACTTC
TRBV5-5	TRBJ2-7	.	.	CASRRDYEQYF	TGTGCCAGCAGGAGGGACTACGAGCAGTACTTC
TRBV13	TRBJ2-2	.	.	CASSFSTRGYTGELFF	TGTGCCAGCAGCTTCTCAACCAGAGGGTACACCGGGGAGCTGTTTTTT
TRBV5-4	TRBJ2-1	once	TRBD2	CASSLVRLAGGLNEQFF	TGTGCCAGCAGCTTGGTACGGCTAGCGGGAGGTCTGAATGAGCAGTTCTTC
TRBV7-9	TRBJ1-1	once	TRBD1	CASSLGVLDRVNTEAFF	TGTGCCAGCAGCTTAGGAGTCTTGGACAGGGTGAACACTGAAGCTTTCTTT
TRBV4-1	TRBJ1-5	.	.	CASSQAPSQPQHF	TGCGCCAGCAGCCAAGCACCGAGTCAGCCCCAGCATTTT
TRBV7-9	TRBJ2-2	.	TRBD2	CASRRLATGELFF	TGTGCCAGCAGGAGACTAGCTACCGGGGAGCTGTTTTTT
TRBV11-3	TRBJ1-1	.	.	CASSPSEGGATEAFF	TGTGCCAGCAGCCCCAGCGAAGGGGGGGCCACTGAAGCTTTCTTT
TRBV2	TRBJ2-7	few	TRBD2	CASSLGLAGTYEQYF	TGTGCCAGCAGTCTGGGACTAGCGGGAACCTACGAGCAGTACTTC
TRBV7-2	TRBJ2-1	.	TRBD2	CASSATGTSGDNEQFF	TGTGCCAGCAGCGCAACCGGGACTAGCGGGGACAATGAGCAGTTCTTC
TRBV7-9	TRBJ2-1	.	TRBD2	CASSAGGTYNEQFF	TGTGCCAGCAGCGCCGGGGGGACCTACAATGAGCAGTTCTTC
TRBV29-1	TRBJ1-2	once	.	CSVEGSYGYTF	TGCAGCGTTGAAGGGAGTTATGGCTACACCTTC
TRBV7-9	TRBJ2-1	.	.	CASSPRDPPRGRSYNEQFF	TGTGCCAGCAGCCCCCGGGACCCCCCGCGGGGACGCTCCTACAATGAGCAGTTCTTC
TRBV5-1	TRBJ1-2	.	TRBD1	CASSLRDSRGYGYTF	TGCGCCAGCAGCTTAAGGGACAGTCGAGGGTATGGCTACACCTTC
TRBV11-2	TRBJ2-7	.	.	CASSLLALCEQYF	TGTGCCAGCAGCTTACTGGCTCTCTGCGAGCAGTACTTC
TRBV5-1	TRBJ1-6	.	.	CASSLQSSYNSPLHF	TGCGCCAGCAGCCTACAGTCGTCCTATAATTCACCCCTCCACTTT
TRBV4-1	TRBJ2-7	.	TRBD1	CASSRDRVTYEQYF	TGCGCCAGCAGCCGGGACAGGGTCACCTACGAGCAGTACTTC
TRBV11-2	TRBJ1-2	.	TRBD1	CASSLGPTGGGGYTF	TGTGCCAGCAGCTTAGGCCCAACAGGGGGGGGTGGCTACACCTTC
TRBV9	TRBJ2-3	.	TRBD1	CASSGIQGTGQYF	TGTGCCAGCAGCGGAATACAGGGGACGGGGCAGTATTTT
TRBV19	TRBJ2-2	.	.	CASNPFRDTNTGELFF	TGTGCCAGTAACCCGTTCCGGGACACGAACACCGGGGAGCTGTTTTTT
TRBV29-1	TRBJ2-5	.	.	CSVELGVGETQYF	TGCAGCGTTGAGTTAGGGGTGGGAGAGACCCAGTACTTC
TRBV7-6	TRBJ2-5	.	.	CASNNPTGGGQETQYF	TGTGCCAGCAACAACCCCACCGGGGGAGGCCAAGAGACCCAGTACTTC
TRBV4-1	TRBJ2-6	.	.	CASSPRQVSGANVLTF	TGCGCCAGCAGCCCGCGACAGGTCTCTGGGGCCAACGTCCTGACTTTC
TRBV12-2	TRBJ2-7	.	.	CASRLATSSLYEQYF	TGTGCAAGTCGCTTAGCGACTAGCTCCCTATACGAGCAGTACTTC
TRBV27	TRBJ2-3	.	TRBD2	CASSFIAGPTDTQYF	TGTGCCAGCAGTTTCATAGCGGGGCCCACAGATACGCAGTATTTT
TRBV5-1	TRBJ2-7	.	.	CASSWVGAASYEQYF	TGCGCCAGCAGCTGGGTGGGAGCCGCGTCCTACGAGCAGTACTTC
TRBV9	TRBJ2-5	.	.	CASSVGQGETQYF	TGTGCCAGCAGCGTTGGGCAGGGAGAGACCCAGTACTTC
TRBV7-6	TRBJ1-2	.	TRBD1	CASSGGQGMKLYGYTF	TGTGCCAGCAGCGGGGGACAGGGGATGAAGCTCTATGGCTACACCTTC
TRBV19	TRBJ1-5	.	.	CASSIDPDIYNQPQHF	TGTGCCAGTAGTATAGATCCGGACATCTACAATCAGCCCCAGCATTTT
TRBV7-9	TRBJ2-6	.	TRBD1	CASSSTGVGANVLTF	TGTGCCAGCAGTTCGACAGGGGTCGGGGCCAACGTCCTGACTTTC
TRBV29-1	TRBJ2-1	.	.	CSVDPYPGNEQFF	TGCAGCGTGGACCCTTACCCGGGAAATGAGCAGTTCTTC
TRBV10-1	TRBJ2-1	few	TRBD1	CASSRGLYSEPKADEQFF	TGCGCCAGCAGCAGGGGGCTGTACAGCGAGCCCAAAGCCGATGAGCAGTTCTTC
TRBV5-6	TRBJ2-7	.	TRBD2	CASTRAGTSDYEQYF	TGTGCCAGCACCCGGGCCGGGACTAGCGACTACGAGCAGTACTTC
TRBV13	TRBJ1-6	once	.	CASSLSEGSGSPLHF	TGTGCCAGCAGCCTTTCGGAGGGAAGTGGTTCACCCCTCCACTTT